This TCR beta chain is drawn from a study of cytomegalovirus exposure and HLA in healthy donors. Points on this clone: Its target is not known.

General observations from the study: TCR beta sequences reportedly predicted most subjects' HLA-A and HLA-B alleles accurately. Cytomegalovirus association was listed for under 200 TCR beta chains.

The primer mix had 60 Vbeta and 13 Jbeta primers. Libraries were prepared by immunoSEQ multiplex PCR; TCRdb keeps only in-frame clonotypes and omits some of them. Across 55,000 to 85,000 clones, the top ten clones capture approximately 2.4% of the sample. The TCR comes from a female donor in good health and CMV-seropositive. Specimen: PBMCs.

CDR3 amino acids: CASSLVGGEGNHSPLHF. The CDR3 DNA reads TGTGCCAGCAGCTTAGTGGGGGGGGAAGGGAATCACTCACCCCTCCACTTT. This chain connects TRBV7-2 to TRBJ1-6, with D possibly TRBD1 on 5 matching bases. Germline V gives CDR1 SGHTA, CDR2 FQGNSA. The CDR3 consists of 17 residues. The germline V and J ends were trimmed by 1 base and 10 bases, with 20 bases remaining between them.